Listed here are 32 T cell receptor beta chains from one sample, sequenced in a study of blood T cell repertoires in COVID-19. Some clones are missing from TCRdb's copy, which holds only in-frame ones; the method was immunoSEQ multiplex PCR. Here the sample spans roughly 200,000 clones, roughly 76% being singletons. Sequenced input: peripheral blood. Source of these receptors: a woman aged 40 to 49 with COVID-19, enrolled during active disease.

The rearrangement uses TRBV12-3 or TRBV12-4 and TRBJ2-2, with D maybe TRBD1 (6 bases). This CDR3 is 13 amino acids long. V lost 5 bases and J lost 4, with 8 bases in between. The CDR3 nucleotides are TGTGCCAGCAGTACAGGGTTCACCGGGGAGCTGTTTTTT. It yields the protein CASSTGFTGELFF.

This clone has only one observation. The rearrangement links TRBV24-1 to TRBJ2-1, with D perhaps matching TRBD2 (5 bases). Germline assignment: CDR1 KGHDR and CDR2 SFDVKD. V shed 3 bases and J shed 12 bases, with 11 bases lying between them. The CDR3 is made up of 12 amino acids. The CDR3 DNA sequence: TGTGCCACCAGTGATGAAGTACTAGGGCAGTTCTTC. Its protein is CATSDEVLGQFF.

V is TRBV3-1 (or the pseudogene TRBV3-2) and J is TRBJ1-1, with 8 bases fitting TRBD1. Germline CDR1 is LGHDT and CDR2 is YNNKEL (reference sequence). The CDR3 contains 15 residues. V was pared by 1 base and J by 4 bases, with 5 bases of the junction left unmatched. The CDR3 DNA sequence: TGTGCCAGCAGCCAAGGCGGTCAGGGGGCCACTGAAGCTTTCTTT. Translated: CASSQGGQGATEAFF.

The chain joins TRBV6-5 to TRBJ1-4; tentative D call: TRBD1 (5 bases). The V gene's germline CDR1 is MNHEY and CDR2 SVGAGI. Trimming removed 0 bases at V and 7 bases at J, with 6 bases between. CDR3 length equals 13 residues. DNA for the CDR3: TGTGCCAGCAGTTACTCGACAGCTGAAAAACTGTTTTTT. Its protein product is CASSYSTAEKLFF.

The chain couples TRBV2 to TRBJ1-2; D is perhaps TRBD1 (5 bases). Germline CDR1 and CDR2: SNHLY and FYNNEI. The V and J ends lost 6 bases and 3 bases respectively, with 11 bases between them. CDR3 length: 13 amino acids. CDR3 residues: CASSDDSHYGYTF. The DNA for the CDR3 is TGTGCCAGCAGCGATGACAGCCACTATGGCTACACCTTC.

The rearrangement links TRBV15 to TRBJ2-5, with unresolved D. V lost 3 bases, J lost 0 bases, and 8 bases lay in between. This CDR3 is built from 14 residues. In germline, CDR1 is LNHNV, CDR2 YYDKDF (reference sequence). The CDR3 reads CATSSVADQETQYF. CDR3 DNA sequence: TGTGCCACCAGCAGTGTGGCAGACCAAGAGACCCAGTACTTC.

The chain links TRBV3-1 (or the pseudogene TRBV3-2) to TRBJ2-7, with 12 bases fitting TRBD2. The J segment lost 5 bases and the V segment lost 5 bases, leaving 7 bases of the junction unmatched. CDR1 is LGHDT and CDR2 is YNNKEL in the germline V gene (reference sequence). This CDR3 is built from 15 residues. CDR3 protein: CASSDGLAGLDEQYF. CDR3 DNA sequence: TGTGCCAGCAGCGATGGACTAGCGGGACTAGACGAGCAGTACTTC.

This clone was counted once. The chain links TRBV28 to TRBJ2-5; 7 bases agree with TRBD1. The germline CDR1 and CDR2 sequences are MDHEN and SYDVKM. This CDR3 has 14 residues. V trimming: 3 bases; J trimming: 4 bases; junction bases outside the gene matches: 5. DNA of the CDR3: TGTGCCAGCAGTTTTCTGACAGGGCGAGAGACCCAGTACTTC. Translating gives CASSFLTGRETQYF.

The CDR3 region is CASSQGWGGHSEAFF. The DNA of the CDR3 is TGTGCCAGCAGCCAAGGATGGGGGGGGCATAGTGAAGCTTTCTTT. This sequence joins TRBV3-1 (or the pseudogene TRBV3-2) and TRBJ1-1; D is possibly TRBD1 (6 bases). The CDR3 runs 15 residues. Trimming cost V 1 base and J 7 bases, with 16 bases left between them. CDR1 LGHDT and CDR2 YNNKEL come from the germline V gene (reference sequence).

J is TRBJ2-3 and V is TRBV27, with 13 bases aligning to TRBD2. Germline V gene lookup returns CDR1 MNHEY and CDR2 SMNVEV (reference sequence). This CDR3 region has 17 residues. V lost 5 bases, J lost 8 bases, and 13 bases stayed unmatched. The DNA of the CDR3 is TGTGCCAGCAGTCCAGGGGGACTAGCGGGACCCTGGGGTACGCAGTATTTT. Translating gives CASSPGGLAGPWGTQYF.

The genes are TRBV6-4 and TRBJ2-1; 8 bases match TRBD1. J was trimmed by 4 bases and V by 0 bases; bases with no gene match: 2. This CDR3 contains 15 residues. CDR1 MRHNA and CDR2 SNTAGT come from the germline V gene. The CDR3 spells CASSDSTGGYNEQFF. The DNA for the CDR3 is TGTGCCAGCAGTGACTCAACAGGGGGGTACAATGAGCAGTTCTTC.

CDR3 amino acids: CASSSTGAGHNGELFF. As DNA, the CDR3 is TGTGCCAGCAGTAGTACAGGCGCAGGTCACAACGGGGAGCTGTTTTTT. The V gene is TRBV28, the J gene TRBJ2-2, with D possibly TRBD1 on 5 matching bases. Germline CDR1 and CDR2: MDHEN and SYDVKM. Deletions cut 5 bases from V and 7 bases from J, with 20 bases between. The CDR3 covers 16 residues.

The rearrangement joins TRBV7-9 to TRBJ2-7, with TRBD1 matching 8 bases. Germline trimming cut 5 bases from V and 6 bases from J; bases unmatched to any gene: 12. The CDR3 covers 15 residues. CDR1 and CDR2 from the germline V gene are SEHNR and FQNEAQ (reference sequence). The CDR3 region is CASSPAQGARGEQYF. CDR3 sequence (DNA): TGTGCCAGCAGCCCGGCTCAGGGGGCTCGGGGCGAGCAGTACTTC.

This sequence joins TRBV9 and TRBJ1-2, with D unclear. CDR3 length: 15 amino acids. Trimming shortened V by 0 bases and J by 1 base, and 10 bases separated the two germline ends. Looked up from germline, CDR1 is SGDLS and CDR2 is YYNGEE. CDR3: CASSVGGSHNYGYTF. The CDR3 nucleotides are TGTGCCAGCAGCGTAGGTGGCAGTCATAACTATGGCTACACCTTC.

In this sample, this clone turned up a few times. The chain combines TRBV13 with TRBJ1-1; D perhaps matches TRBD1 (6 bases). The CDR3 is 13 amino acids. The V and J ends lost 4 bases and 4 bases respectively, with 10 bases between them. CDR1 is PRHDT, CDR2 FYEKMQ, per germline (reference sequence). This CDR3 reads CASSYDRLTEAFF. The DNA of the CDR3 is TGTGCCAGCAGCTATGACAGGCTCACTGAAGCTTTCTTT.

This chain connects TRBV19 to TRBJ1-1, with 7 bases matching TRBD1. The junction had 10 bases not matched to a gene; V was cut back by 5 bases and J by 1 base. Germline CDR1 and CDR2: LNHDA and SQIVND (reference sequence). This CDR3 region has 16 residues. The CDR3 DNA follows: TGTGCCAGTAGTTACCAACAGGGGACGGGGAACACTGAAGCTTTCTTT. It encodes CASSYQQGTGNTEAFF.

The chain employs TRBV6-6 and TRBJ1-3; TRBD1 agrees at 7 bases. The germline V gene encodes CDR1 MNHNY and CDR2 SVGAGI (reference sequence). This CDR3 is built from 15 residues. With 0 bases clipped from V and 5 bases from J, the junction kept 4 bases outside the gene matches. CDR3 coding DNA: TGTGCCAGCAGTTACTCTGACAGGGCTAGAAACACCATATATTTT. Translation: CASSYSDRARNTIYF.

The chain combines TRBV7-9 with TRBJ2-5; D perhaps matches TRBD1 (6 bases). The CDR3 spans 14 residues. Germline V CDR1 and CDR2: SEHNR, FQNEAQ (reference sequence). The V gene lost 5 bases and the J gene lost 3 bases, with 13 bases spanning the gap. As DNA, the CDR3 is TGTGCCAGCAGCCCCAGGGGTACTAAAGAGACCCAGTACTTC. Residues: CASSPRGTKETQYF.

The gene calls are TRBV5-5 and TRBJ1-4; D gene uncertain. Germline CDR1 reads SGHKS; CDR2 reads YYEKEE (reference sequence). The CDR3 contains 17 residues. The V end lost 1 base, the J end lost 5 bases, and 18 bases lay between the germline ends. The CDR3, as DNA: TGTGCCAGCAGCTTGTTACTTAATACAGCAAAGAATGAAAAACTGTTTTTT. It codes for CASSLLLNTAKNEKLFF.

This chain uses TRBV7-8 with TRBJ2-2; D is unclear. Germline V gene lookup returns CDR1 SGHVS and CDR2 FQNEAQ. The CDR3 runs to 17 residues. The V gene lost 8 bases and the J gene lost 0 bases, with 19 bases spanning the gap. CDR3 residues: CASASLGGTANTGELFF. The CDR3, as DNA: TGTGCCAGCGCTAGTTTGGGTGGCACCGCGAACACCGGGGAGCTGTTTTTT.

This chain links TRBV6-1 with TRBJ2-1, with 9 bases matching TRBD2. The germline gives CDR1 MNHNS, CDR2 SASEGT. The CDR3 is 14 residues long. The V gene end was trimmed by 1 base and the J gene end by 9 bases; junction bases not matched to a gene: 4. The CDR3 loop is CASSEVGLAAEQFF. The CDR3, as DNA: TGTGCCAGCAGTGAAGTGGGACTAGCAGCTGAGCAGTTCTTC.

The chain combines TRBV11-2 with TRBJ2-5; D is possibly TRBD2 (5 bases). The V end lost 2 bases, the J end lost 5 bases, and 6 bases lay between the germline ends. The CDR3 totals 12 residues. Germline assignment: CDR1 SGHAT and CDR2 FQNNGV. This CDR3 reads CASSLTRETQYF. In DNA form, the CDR3 reads TGTGCCAGCAGCTTAACTAGGGAGACCCAGTACTTC.

The rearrangement links TRBV27 to TRBJ2-7; D unresolved. This CDR3 spans 13 amino acids. V was pared by 5 bases and J by 7 bases, with 15 bases between. The germline V gene has CDR1 MNHEY and CDR2 SMNVEV (reference sequence). The CDR3 coding sequence is TGTGCCAGCAGTCCCGGTTCCTACTTGGAGCAGTACTTC. This encodes CASSPGSYLEQYF.

This clone appeared a single time. The chain employs TRBV3-1 (or the pseudogene TRBV3-2) and TRBJ2-6; 7 bases agree with TRBD1. Trimming at V came to 3 bases and at J to 0 bases, leaving 11 bases not matched to a gene. Germline CDR1 reads LGHDT; CDR2 reads YNNKEL (reference sequence). The CDR3 extends over 19 amino acids. CDR3 protein: CASSHLGTAASSGANVLTF. In DNA form, the CDR3 reads TGTGCCAGCAGCCACCTGGGGACAGCCGCTTCCTCTGGGGCCAACGTCCTGACTTTC.

The chain employs TRBV9 and TRBJ1-4; perhaps TRBD1 as D (6 bases). V lost 4 bases and J 8 bases, leaving 18 bases between the germline ends. This CDR3 has 15 amino acids. Looked up from germline, CDR1 is SGDLS and CDR2 is YYNGEE. The CDR3 is CASSPLTGTREKLFF. In nucleotides, the CDR3 is TGTGCCAGCAGCCCACTAACAGGGACGAGAGAAAAACTGTTTTTT.

This chain uses TRBV6-6 with TRBJ1-6; no reliable D call. The germline V and J ends were trimmed by 10 bases and 4 bases, with 11 bases remaining between them. The CDR3 runs 13 residues. Germline values: CDR1 MNHNY, CDR2 SVGAGI (reference sequence). The CDR3 nucleotides are TGTGCCACCTGTGTGGAGTATAATTCACCCCTCCACTTT. Translated: CATCVEYNSPLHF.

The chain carries TRBV6-5 and TRBJ1-1, with D maybe TRBD1 (5 bases). V lost 6 bases to trimming and J lost 6 bases, with 14 bases between them. CDR3 length equals 13 residues. Germline assignment: CDR1 MNHEY and CDR2 SVGAGI. The CDR3 coding sequence is TGTGCCAGCAGCAAACAGGTAGGAGCTGAAGCTTTCTTT. Translating gives CASSKQVGAEAFF.

The chain employs TRBV5-8 and TRBJ2-1; the D is unclear. CDR1 and CDR2 (germline): SGHTS, YDEGEE. The length of the CDR3 is 13 residues. V dropped 1 base and J dropped 9 bases, with 11 bases sitting between them. The CDR3 nucleotides are TGTGCCAGCAGCTTGAGCCCGTCCGGTGAGCAGTTCTTC. As protein: CASSLSPSGEQFF.

This rearrangement joins TRBV6-1 to TRBJ1-5, with D tentatively TRBD1 (6 bases). Germline loops: CDR1 MNHNS, CDR2 SASEGT. This CDR3 is built from 15 residues. Between the trimmed V and J ends, which lost 1 base and 5 bases, there was a span of 12 bases. CDR3 sequence: CASSEGSWGHQPQHF. The CDR3 DNA is TGTGCCAGCAGTGAAGGCAGTTGGGGGCATCAGCCCCAGCATTTT.

On this clone itself: This CDR3 is also generated by other DNA sequences in the sample. The rearrangement uses TRBV28 and TRBJ2-3, with TRBD2 identical over 7 bases. With V trimmed by 3 bases and J by 0 bases, 3 bases remained unmatched. Germline V gene data show CDR1 as MDHEN and CDR2 as SYDVKM. This CDR3 has 15 amino acids. The CDR3: CASSLGGISTDTQYF. The DNA for the CDR3 is TGTGCCAGCAGTTTGGGAGGGATTAGCACAGATACGCAGTATTTT.

CDR3 amino acids: CATSRDPDTSYGYTF. The CDR3 nucleotides read TGTGCCACCAGCAGAGATCCCGACACCTCCTATGGCTACACCTTC. The J gene is TRBJ1-2, the V gene TRBV15; D not resolved. The CDR3 has 15 residues. Trimming stripped 0 bases from V and 4 bases from J, with 12 bases between. Germline CDR1 LNHNV, CDR2 YYDKDF (reference sequence).

The V gene is TRBV7-9, the J gene TRBJ1-5; 12 bases are a match to TRBD1. This CDR3 is 15 amino acids long. V shed 5 bases, J shed 4 bases, and the junction held 3 bases outside the gene matches. Germline loops: CDR1 SEHNR, CDR2 FQNEAQ (reference sequence). The CDR3: CASSTGQGANQPQHF. The CDR3 coding sequence is TGTGCCAGCAGCACGGGACAGGGGGCTAATCAGCCCCAGCATTTT.